Each of the 23 T cell receptor beta chains below was sequenced from the same sample in a study of Graves' ophthalmopathy and Graves' hyperthyroidism. RNA transcripts were the source from which TCR beta CDR3 regions were amplified. HTBI primers primed a first-round RT-PCR, and a second-round multiplex PCR followed. Using its own MiXCR run on the multiplex PCR reads, TCRdb lists one record per CDR3 protein. The sample lists approximately 640,000 distinct CDR3 sequences; about two fifths were seen once. The sequencing input was peripheral blood. The source is an adult man with Graves' ophthalmopathy.

On this clonotype itself: The junction departs from germline at one end; a sequencing error may be responsible. The genes are TRBV16 and TRBJ1-3, with D perhaps TRBD1 (6 bases). CDR3 length equals 17 residues. Germline loops: CDR1 KGHSY, CDR2 FQNENV. CDR3 sequence reads: CASSGGAGASSGDTIYF. In nucleotides, the CDR3 is TGTGCCAGCAGCGGGGGCGCGGGGGCGAGCTCTGGAGACACCATATATTTT.

Many counts were recorded for this clonotype. V and J are TRBV7-6 and TRBJ2-7, with D hard to call. V was pared by 7 bases and J by 4 bases, with 20 bases between. CDR1 and CDR2 (germline): SGHVS, FNYEAQ. The CDR3 spans 15 residues. In DNA, the CDR3 is TGTGCCAGCACCAAAATCGACGGTTCTGGGTACGAGCAGTACTTC. Its protein product is CASTKIDGSGYEQYF.

The sample holds many counts of this clonotype. This chain uses TRBV4-3 with TRBJ1-5, with a possible D match to TRBD1 (5 bases). Germline values: CDR1 LGHNA, CDR2 YSLEER. V shed 3 bases and J shed 6 bases, with 15 bases lying between them. CDR3 size: 15 residues. The CDR3, as DNA: TGCGCCAGCAGCCATAGTTGGGGGGACGGTCAGCCCCAGCATTTT. As protein: CASSHSWGDGQPQHF.

This clonotype was counted at least ten times. The chain joins TRBV15 to TRBJ2-7, with 8 positions matching TRBD2. The ends lost 8 bases at V and 0 bases at J; junction bases unmatched: 3. This CDR3 contains 13 residues. The germline CDR1 and CDR2 sequences are LNHNV and YYDKDF (reference sequence). The CDR3, as DNA: TGTGCCACCGCGACTAGCGTCTCCTACGAGCAGTACTTC. Protein sequence: CATATSVSYEQYF.

At least ten counts were recorded for this clonotype. This chain joins TRBV24-1 and TRBJ2-7; D may be TRBD2 (5 bases). The CDR3 extends over 14 amino acids. Per germline, CDR1 KGHDR and CDR2 SFDVKD. Trimming shortened V by 4 bases and J by 6 bases, and 15 bases separated the two germline ends. CDR3 in amino acids: CATSENSWAGEQYF. The CDR3 coding sequence is TGTGCCACCAGTGAAAATTCGTGGGCGGGCGAGCAGTACTTC.

The sample holds many counts of this clonotype. As DNA, the CDR3 is TGTGCCAGTAAGCTAGGGACAGCTAATTCACCCCTCCACTTT. It yields the protein CASKLGTANSPLHF. The chain joins TRBV10-3 to TRBJ1-6; 7 bases are a match to TRBD1. V shed 10 bases, J shed 6 bases, and the junction held 9 bases outside the gene matches. The CDR3 runs 14 residues. From germline, CDR1 is ENHRY and CDR2 SYGVKD.

This clonotype came up many times. The chain uses TRBV12-3 or TRBV12-4 and TRBJ1-1, with unresolved D. The CDR3 totals 18 residues. V lost 3 bases, J lost 1 base, and 21 bases lay in between. The DNA of the CDR3 is TGTGCCAGCAGTTTTCTTTGGGCCCGACGGAAGACGAACACTGAAGCTTTCTTT. This encodes CASSFLWARRKTNTEAFF.

The V gene is TRBV10-3, the J gene TRBJ2-1; TRBD2 might be the D (6 bases). The germline gives CDR1 ENHRY, CDR2 SYGVKD. V gave up 3 bases and J gave up 5 bases, with 8 bases separating them. This CDR3 region has 13 residues. The CDR3 loop is CAISEWGDNEQFF. The CDR3 DNA follows: TGTGCCATCAGTGAATGGGGGGACAATGAGCAGTTCTTC.

This clonotype was seen a few times. The chain uses TRBV20-1 and TRBJ2-2, with D possibly called TRBD1 or TRBD2 (5 bases each). With 6 bases removed from V and 9 bases from J, the gap between germline ends came to 17 bases. CDR1 DFQATT and CDR2 SNEGSKA come from the germline V gene (reference sequence). The CDR3 length is 13 residues. CDR3 amino acids: CSARDPQSRELFF. For the CDR3, the DNA is TGCAGTGCCAGGGACCCCCAGAGCCGGGAGCTGTTTTTT.

The chain combines TRBV2 with TRBJ1-1; D remains unclear. CDR3 length equals 13 residues. Trimming pared 6 bases from V and 8 bases from J, leaving 16 bases between. CDR1 is SNHLY, CDR2 FYNNEI, per germline. CDR3 nucleotide sequence: TGTGCCAGCAGCGTTGAGATCCACAGCGAAGCTTTCTTT. Translating gives CASSVEIHSEAFF.

This clonotype was recorded at least ten times. The J gene is TRBJ2-7, the V gene TRBV5-5; TRBD2 matches 10 bases. Losses at the gene ends were 2 bases for V and 2 bases for J; bases not matched to a gene: 4. The CDR3 runs to 15 residues. CDR1 SGHKS and CDR2 YYEKEE come from the germline V gene (reference sequence). The CDR3 region has the DNA TGTGCCAGCAGCTTCATAGCGGGAGGCCCCTACGAGCAGTACTTC. This sequence encodes CASSFIAGGPYEQYF.

This clonotype was seen a few times. The rearrangement joins TRBV5-1 to TRBJ2-2; D is unresolved. This CDR3 is built from 15 residues. In germline, CDR1 is SGHRS, CDR2 YFSETQ. V lost 3 bases, J lost 1 base, and 10 bases lay in between. The CDR3 here is CASSSIGRNTGELFF. The CDR3, as DNA: TGCGCCAGCAGCTCGATCGGGCGGAACACCGGGGAGCTGTTTTTT.

V and J are TRBV2 and TRBJ1-4, with D maybe TRBD1 (6 bases). This CDR3 contains 10 residues. Germline V lookup: CDR1 SNHLY, CDR2 FYNNEI. Trimming took off 7 bases at V and 13 bases at J, with 10 bases between the two ends. The CDR3 here is CASNGQSLFF. Here the CDR3 DNA reads TGTGCCAGCAACGGACAGTCACTGTTTTTT.

This chain links TRBV7-9 with TRBJ2-3; D is ambiguous. The CDR3 covers 14 residues. Trimming removed 7 bases at V and 2 bases at J, with 13 bases between. From germline, CDR1 is SEHNR and CDR2 FQNEAQ (reference sequence). CDR3 coding DNA: TGTGCCAGCATGATTAGGGAACTCACAGATACGCAGTATTTT. Amino acids: CASMIRELTDTQYF. The complete variable domain, with remaining parts taken from reference TRBV7-9 and TRBJ2-3, reads DTGVSQNPRHKITKRGQNVTFRCDPISEHNRLYWYRQTLGQGPEFLTYFQNEAQLEKSRLLSDRFSAERPKGSFSTLEIQRTEQGDSAMYLCASMIRELTDTQYFGPGTRLTVL.

As regards this clonotype: This sequence may be a read error, since a much larger clone differs from it by one base. This rearrangement joins TRBV7-9 to TRBJ1-4; 9 nucleotides match TRBD1. This CDR3 spans 15 amino acids. The germline CDR1 and CDR2 sequences are SEHNR and FQNEAQ (reference sequence). In nucleotides, the CDR3 is TGTGCCAGCAGCCTCGGACAGGGGCTAAATGAAAAACTGCTTTTT. The encoded protein is CASSLGQGLNEKLLF.

The rearrangement links TRBV2 to TRBJ1-1, with TRBD1 as a possible D gene (5 bases). V gave up 7 bases and J gave up 1 base, with 10 bases separating them. Germline CDR1 SNHLY, CDR2 FYNNEI. The CDR3 is 13 residues long. CDR3 bases: TGTGCCAGCAACAGGCAGGGGAACACTGAAGCTTTCTTT. Translating gives CASNRQGNTEAFF.

The V call is TRBV2, the J call TRBJ1-2; tentatively, D is TRBD1 (5 bases). Trimming left V 6 bases short and J 11 bases short, with 13 bases between. Per the germline V gene, CDR1 is SNHLY and CDR2 is FYNNEI. There are 11 residues in the CDR3. The CDR3 DNA reads as TGTGCCAGCAGATTCGCGGGACCTTACACCTTC. It yields the protein CASRFAGPYTF. Together with reference TRBV2 and TRBJ1-2, the CDR3 gives the full variable domain: EPEVTQTPSHQVTQMGQEVILRCVPISNHLYFYWYRQILGQKVEFLVSFYNNEISEKSEIFDDQFSVERPDGSNFTLKIRSTKLEDSAMYFCASRFAGPYTFGSGTRLTVV.

The rearrangement links TRBV5-1 to TRBJ1-1, with 10 bases identical to TRBD1. Germline trimming cut 3 bases from V and 3 bases from J; bases unmatched to any gene: 5. CDR1 and CDR2 from the germline V gene are SGHRS and YFSETQ. The CDR3 is 15 amino acids. The CDR3 bases are TGCGCCAGCAGCTCGTGGACAGGGGGGGACACTGAAGCTTTCTTT. It is translated as CASSSWTGGDTEAFF.

This rearrangement joins TRBV20-1 to TRBJ2-5; 7 nucleotides align to TRBD1. Germline V gene lookup returns CDR1 DFQATT and CDR2 SNEGSKA (reference sequence). The CDR3 runs 15 residues. V was pared by 6 bases and J by 1 base, with 11 bases of the junction left unmatched. CDR3 bases: TGCAGTGCGGGACGGACAGGCTATTCCCAAGAGACCCAGTACTTC. It is translated as CSAGRTGYSQETQYF.

This clonotype was recorded many times. The J gene is TRBJ2-5, the V gene TRBV19; 8 positions match TRBD1. The CDR3 is 15 amino acids. The germline CDR1 and CDR2 sequences are LNHDA and SQIVND (reference sequence). Germline trimming cut 6 bases from V and 5 bases from J; bases unmatched to any gene: 11. The CDR3 bases are TGTGCCAGTAGGAGGACAGGGCCCCCCGGGGAGACCCAGTACTTC. It codes for CASRRTGPPGETQYF.

This clonotype was observed many times. The chain uses TRBV7-9 and TRBJ1-2, with D maybe TRBD1 (5 bases). Germline-derived CDR1 and CDR2 are SEHNR and FQNEAQ (reference sequence). CDR3 length: 16 amino acids. Trimming removed 5 bases from V and 2 bases from J, with 18 bases in between. The CDR3, as DNA: TGTGCCAGCAGCCCCACGGCAGGGCCCACAAACTATGGCTACACCTTC. This translates into CASSPTAGPTNYGYTF.

For this clonotype: One base away lies a much larger clone, so this may be a sequencing read error. The chain links TRBV2 to TRBJ2-1, with D unresolved. The CDR3 is made up of 11 amino acids. From germline, CDR1 is SNHLY and CDR2 FYNNEI. This CDR3 reads CAGSAYNEQFF. The CDR3 DNA reads TGTGCCGGCAGTGCCTACAATGAGCAGTTCTTC.

This clonotype showed up many times. This sequence joins TRBV12-3 or TRBV12-4 and TRBJ1-2, with TRBD1 identical over 7 bases. J was trimmed by 7 bases and V by 5 bases; bases with no gene match: 10. The CDR3 runs to 14 residues. CDR3 sequence (DNA): TGTGCCAGCAGTGCGAGACAGGGTCTGGGTGGCTACACCTTC. Translated, it gives CASSARQGLGGYTF.